The sequence of this T cell receptor beta chain was determined in a study of shared clonotypes between healthy human individuals. Libraries were prepared by immunoSEQ multiplex PCR; TCRdb keeps only in-frame clonotypes and omits some of them. This table holds approximately 710,000 clones, about 90% found once. The CDR3 runs 13 residues. CDR1 is SEHNR and CDR2 is FQNEAQ in the germline V gene (reference sequence). V lost 4 bases to trimming and J lost 8 bases, with 12 bases between them. This chain connects TRBV7-9 to TRBJ1-5; D ambiguous. The sequenced sample consisted of memory CD8+ T cells from PBMCs. Subset denoted: CD45RO+ cells pooled with CCR7-negative TemRA cells. The receptor was derived from a man aged 18 to 29 in good health. Some clones in this sample may be carry-over from other donors' samples. Written as DNA, the CDR3 is TGTGCCAGCAGCTACCTCGTCGGGGAGCCCCAGCATTTT. This codes for CASSYLVGEPQHF.